This is a list of T cell receptor beta chains from one sample in a study of T cells after yellow fever vaccination. Each CDR3 protein is one row after TCRdb ran MiXCR on the 5' RACE reads. The data show hundreds of thousands of distinct CDR3 sequences, 9% to 15% seen once. Sample: PBMCs, taken on the day of the yellow fever booster vaccination. The receptors derive from a man aged 30-40 years who received the YFV17D yellow fever vaccine. Each CDR3 is given without its conserved first and last residue. Fields, in order: V gene, J gene, D gene, CDR3 protein. The D gene is left open where the match is weak.

>TRBV7-2|TRBJ2-5|TRBD2
ASSLRRESGETQY
>TRBV20-1|TRBJ2-1|TRBD2
SVTGTSGRANNEQF
>TRBV20-1|TRBJ2-7|-
SASAGSHEQY
>TRBV6-1|TRBJ2-3|-
ASSEWTDTQY
>TRBV5-1|TRBJ2-3|TRBD1
ASSGYLRTGGTDTQY
>TRBV4-3|TRBJ2-2|-
ASSQSGVPGELF
>TRBV20-1|TRBJ1-6|-
SAGVVGSYNSPLH
>TRBV28|TRBJ1-1|-
ASSTSSGTGNTEAF
>TRBV5-1|TRBJ2-5|TRBD2
ASSSGLAGVETQY
>TRBV25-1|TRBJ2-5|TRBD2
ATQLGTSGNQETQY
>TRBV20-1|TRBJ2-2|-
SARRGGANTGELF
>TRBV20-1|TRBJ2-5|TRBD1
SARVGTAQETQY
>TRBV7-2|TRBJ2-5|-
ASSLAHGSETQY
>TRBV20-1|TRBJ2-3|-
STRTWGDTQY
>TRBV18|TRBJ2-3|-
ASSPNSADTQY
>TRBV6-2/TRBV6-3|TRBJ2-4|-
ASSHRKNIQY
>TRBV20-1|TRBJ2-1|-
SARGGSLDNEQF
>TRBV27|TRBJ2-2|-
ASSLFSQGGTGELF
>TRBV5-1|TRBJ2-7|TRBD1
ASSPTGQGEYEQY
>TRBV27|TRBJ2-2|-
ASPPRILCPNTGELF
>TRBV7-3|TRBJ2-2|TRBD2
ASSSTMREGPGELF
>TRBV24-1|TRBJ2-6|-
ATSETRVGSGANVLT
>TRBV5-1|TRBJ2-3|TRBD2
ASSAARASGPSTDTQY
>TRBV5-1|TRBJ2-5|-
ASRGWQETQY
>TRBV28|TRBJ1-2|-
ASSIQGTYGYT
>TRBV7-3|TRBJ2-1|TRBD2
ASSPSTVSGSTQNYNEQF
>TRBV12-5|TRBJ2-2|-
ASGRNRAQPTGELF
>TRBV29-1|TRBJ2-1|-
SVPRAGEQF
>TRBV4-1|TRBJ1-5|-
ASSQPLLVHGLLEGNQPQH
>TRBV10-3|TRBJ1-5|-
AISGGDSNQPQH
>TRBV11-1|TRBJ2-1|TRBD2
ASSHLFGGGSSYNEQF
>TRBV7-2|TRBJ2-1|-
ASSVNSYNEQF
>TRBV11-3|TRBJ2-3|-
ASSQGHSSTDTQY
>TRBV9|TRBJ2-1|-
ASSVAAVQSYNEQF
>TRBV5-1|TRBJ1-4|-
ASRRTGGPEKLF
>TRBV20-1|TRBJ2-1|-
SATSANYNEQF
>TRBV12-3/TRBV12-4|TRBJ2-1|-
ASSSQVGQF
>TRBV6-1|TRBJ1-2|-
ASSEFAGRRRFDGYT
>TRBV7-2|TRBJ2-7|-
ASRASGGSSYEQY
>TRBV10-3|TRBJ2-1|-
AISSSTEAPDEQF